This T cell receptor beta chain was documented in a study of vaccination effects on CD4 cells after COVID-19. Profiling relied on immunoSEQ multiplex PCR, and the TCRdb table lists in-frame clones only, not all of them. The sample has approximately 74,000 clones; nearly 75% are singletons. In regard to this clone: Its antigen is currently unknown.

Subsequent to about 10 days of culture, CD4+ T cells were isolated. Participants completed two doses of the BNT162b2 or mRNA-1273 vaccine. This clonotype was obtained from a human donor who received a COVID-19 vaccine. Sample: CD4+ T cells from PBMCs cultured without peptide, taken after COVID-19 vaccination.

The CDR3 here is CASSKNTGVLTQYF. DNA for the CDR3: TGTGCCAGCAGCAAAAACACAGGGGTACTGACCCAGTACTTC. The chain carries TRBV5-4 and TRBJ2-5; the match to TRBD1 covers 7 bases. Germline CDR1 and CDR2: SGHNT and YYREEE (reference sequence). The CDR3 runs to 14 residues. Trimming took 4 bases from V and 7 from J; bases not matched to a gene: 10.